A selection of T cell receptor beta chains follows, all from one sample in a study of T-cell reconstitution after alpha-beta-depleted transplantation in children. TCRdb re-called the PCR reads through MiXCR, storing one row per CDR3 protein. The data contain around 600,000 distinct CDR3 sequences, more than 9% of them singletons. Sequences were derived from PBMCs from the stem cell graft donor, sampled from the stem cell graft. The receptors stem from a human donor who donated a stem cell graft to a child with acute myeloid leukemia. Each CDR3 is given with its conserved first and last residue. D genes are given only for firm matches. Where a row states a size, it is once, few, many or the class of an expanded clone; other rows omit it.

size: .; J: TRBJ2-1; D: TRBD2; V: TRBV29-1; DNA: TGCAGCGTTAGACGCGGGAGGGCCCCCTACAATGAGCAGTTCTTC; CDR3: CSVRRGRAPYNEQFF
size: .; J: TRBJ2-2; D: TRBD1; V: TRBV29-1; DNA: TGCAGCGGGGGACAGGGGAACACCGGGGAGCTGTTTTTT; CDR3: CSGGQGNTGELFF
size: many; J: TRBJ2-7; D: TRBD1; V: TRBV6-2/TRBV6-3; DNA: TGTGCCAGCACCGACGGACAGGCACGATACGAGCAGTACTTC; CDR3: CASTDGQARYEQYF
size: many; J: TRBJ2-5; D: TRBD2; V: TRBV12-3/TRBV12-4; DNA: TGTGCCAGCAGTTTAGCACTCGGGAGACTAGCGTACTTC; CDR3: CASSLALGRLAYF
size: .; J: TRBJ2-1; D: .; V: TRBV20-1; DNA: TGCAGTGCTAGAGATTGGGGAGTATCCTACAATGAGCAGTTCTTC; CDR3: CSARDWGVSYNEQFF
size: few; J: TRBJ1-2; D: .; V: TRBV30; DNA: TGTGCCTGGAGTGCCCGCTCGGGAGGTTATGGCTACACCTTC; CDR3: CAWSARSGGYGYTF
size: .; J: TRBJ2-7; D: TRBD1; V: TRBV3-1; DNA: TGTGCCAGCAGCCAAAAATGGGGCCAGGGGGCCTCCTACGAGCAGTACTTC; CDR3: CASSQKWGQGASYEQYF
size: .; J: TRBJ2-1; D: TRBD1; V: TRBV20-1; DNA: TGCAGTGCTGCCATACCCGGGACAGGGATCATCAATGAGCAGTTCTTC; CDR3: CSAAIPGTGIINEQFF
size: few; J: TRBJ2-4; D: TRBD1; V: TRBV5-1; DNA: TGCGCCAGCAGCTTTACCGGACAGGGAAACATTCAGTACTTC; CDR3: CASSFTGQGNIQYF
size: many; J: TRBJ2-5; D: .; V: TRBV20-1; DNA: TGCAGTGCTAGGGTTTTGGGGGGGCGACAAGAGACCCAGTACTTC; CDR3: CSARVLGGRQETQYF
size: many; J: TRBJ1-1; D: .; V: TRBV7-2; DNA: TGTGCCAGCAGCGGGGGCACACCGAACACTGAAGCTTTCTTT; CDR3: CASSGGTPNTEAFF
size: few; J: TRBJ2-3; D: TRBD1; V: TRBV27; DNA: TGTGCCAGCAGTCTTCCTCGCGGGACAGGAGGCACAGATACGCAGTATTTT; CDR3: CASSLPRGTGGTDTQYF
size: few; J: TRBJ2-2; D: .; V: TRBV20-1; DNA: TGCAGTGCTAGGACTAGTGGGGGGGAGCTGTTTTTT; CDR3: CSARTSGGELFF
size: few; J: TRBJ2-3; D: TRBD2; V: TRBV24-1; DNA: TGTGCCACCAGTGATCCGGGACTAGCGGGAAACACAGATACGCAGTATTTT; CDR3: CATSDPGLAGNTDTQYF
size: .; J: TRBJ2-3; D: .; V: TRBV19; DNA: TGTGCCAGTAGCCCTCGCAGCGGGTGGGAAGATACGCAGTATTTT; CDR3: CASSPRSGWEDTQYF
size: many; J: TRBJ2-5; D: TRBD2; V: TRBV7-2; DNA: TGTGCCAGCAGCTTAGTTCCCAGCGGGAGAGAGACCCAGTACTTC; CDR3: CASSLVPSGRETQYF
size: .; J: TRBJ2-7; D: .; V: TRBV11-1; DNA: TGTGCCAGCAGCTTAGGACAGGCCCTCTCCTACGAGCAGTACTTC; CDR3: CASSLGQALSYEQYF
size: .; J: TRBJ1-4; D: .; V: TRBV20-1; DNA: TGCAGTGCTAGAGGAGGGGCGGCAAATGAAAAACTGTTTTTT; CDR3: CSARGGAANEKLFF
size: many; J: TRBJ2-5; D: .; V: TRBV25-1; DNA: TGTGCCAGCAGTGAAAGGAGCGGAGAGGGCGAGACCCAGTACTTC; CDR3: CASSERSGEGETQYF
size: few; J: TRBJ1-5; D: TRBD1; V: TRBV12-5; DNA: TGTGCTAGTGGTTTGTTTTCCGGGACAGGGGGCAATCAGCCCCAGCATTTT; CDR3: CASGLFSGTGGNQPQHF
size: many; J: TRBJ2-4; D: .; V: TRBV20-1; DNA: TGCAGTGCTAGAAGAGCGGGCCAGAGAGGCAAAAACATTCAGTACTTC; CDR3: CSARRAGQRGKNIQYF
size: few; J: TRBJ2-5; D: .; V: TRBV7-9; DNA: TGTGCCAGCAGCTTAGGCGGGCAGTGGGAGACCCAGTACTTC; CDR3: CASSLGGQWETQYF
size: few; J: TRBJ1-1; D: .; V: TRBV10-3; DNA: TGTGCCATCAGCGGGCTTCCGGGGGCTGAAGCTTTCTTT; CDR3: CAISGLPGAEAFF
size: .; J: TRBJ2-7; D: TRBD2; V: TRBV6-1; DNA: TGTGCCAGTTCCCCGGGGGGGTCTCGGTCTCCCGAGCAGTACTTC; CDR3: CASSPGGSRSPEQYF
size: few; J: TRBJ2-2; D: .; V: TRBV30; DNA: TGTGCCGGTTCCCGGGCCGGGGAGCTGTTTTTT; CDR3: CAGSRAGELFF
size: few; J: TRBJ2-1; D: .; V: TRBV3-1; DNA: TGTGCCAGCAGCCGAGGGTCGGAGCAGTTCTTC; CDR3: CASSRGSEQFF
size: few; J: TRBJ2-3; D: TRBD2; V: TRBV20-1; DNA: TGCAGTGCTACCGCCCTAGCGGGAGCCCAACCAGATACGCAGTATTTT; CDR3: CSATALAGAQPDTQYF
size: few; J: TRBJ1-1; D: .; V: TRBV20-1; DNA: TGCAGTGCTAGTTCAGGGTTGGCTGAAGCTTTCTTT; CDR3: CSASSGLAEAFF
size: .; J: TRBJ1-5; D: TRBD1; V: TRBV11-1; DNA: TGTGCCAGCAGCTCGACCGGGACAGGGAGTGGACAGCCCCAGCATTTT; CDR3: CASSSTGTGSGQPQHF
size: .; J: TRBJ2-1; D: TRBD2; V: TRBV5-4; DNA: TGTGCCAGCAGCTTGGCCGCAGCGGGAGCCAGCAATGAGCAGTTCTTC; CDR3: CASSLAAAGASNEQFF
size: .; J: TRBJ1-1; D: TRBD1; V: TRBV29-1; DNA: TGCAGCGTTGCTAAGGACAGGGCTAACACTGAAGCTTTCTTT; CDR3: CSVAKDRANTEAFF
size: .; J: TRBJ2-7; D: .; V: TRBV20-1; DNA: TGCAGTGCTACTCGAGGAGGGTCCCTAAGCTCCTACGAGCAGTACTTC; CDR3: CSATRGGSLSSYEQYF
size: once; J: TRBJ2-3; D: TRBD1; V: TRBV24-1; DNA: TGTGCCACCAGAGGACAGGGCACAGATACGCAGTATTTT; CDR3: CATRGQGTDTQYF
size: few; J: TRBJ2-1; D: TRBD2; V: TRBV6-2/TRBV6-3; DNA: TGTGCCAGCCTAGCGGGGTATGAGCAGTTCTTC; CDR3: CASLAGYEQFF
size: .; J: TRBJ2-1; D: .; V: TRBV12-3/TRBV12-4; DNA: TGTGCCAGCAGTTTTGGGGGGCCGGCTGAGCAGTTCTTC; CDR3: CASSFGGPAEQFF